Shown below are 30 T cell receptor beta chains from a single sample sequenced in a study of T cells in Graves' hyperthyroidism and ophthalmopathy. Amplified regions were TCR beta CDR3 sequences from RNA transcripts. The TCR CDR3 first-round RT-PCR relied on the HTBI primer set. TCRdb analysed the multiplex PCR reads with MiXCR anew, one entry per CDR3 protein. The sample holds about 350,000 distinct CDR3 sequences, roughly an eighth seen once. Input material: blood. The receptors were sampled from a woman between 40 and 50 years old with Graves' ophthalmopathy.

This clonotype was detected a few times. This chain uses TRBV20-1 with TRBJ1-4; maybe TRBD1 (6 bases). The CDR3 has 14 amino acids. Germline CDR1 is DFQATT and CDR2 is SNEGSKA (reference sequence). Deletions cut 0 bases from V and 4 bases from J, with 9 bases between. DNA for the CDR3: TGCAGTGCTAGAGATGTCAGGGGTAATGAAAAACTGTTTTTT. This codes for CSARDVRGNEKLFF.

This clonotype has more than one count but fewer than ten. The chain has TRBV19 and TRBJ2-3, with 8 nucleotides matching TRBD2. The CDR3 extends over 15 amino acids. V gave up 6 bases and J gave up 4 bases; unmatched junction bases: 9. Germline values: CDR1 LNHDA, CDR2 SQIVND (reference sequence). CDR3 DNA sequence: TGTGCCAGTAGCCTCCAAGCGGGGGCCCCAGATACGCAGTATTTT. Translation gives CASSLQAGAPDTQYF.

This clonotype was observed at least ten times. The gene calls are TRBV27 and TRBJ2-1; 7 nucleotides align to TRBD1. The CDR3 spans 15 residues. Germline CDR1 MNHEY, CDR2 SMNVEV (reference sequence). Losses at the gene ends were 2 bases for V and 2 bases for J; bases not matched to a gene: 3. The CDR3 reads CASSLSGTAYNEQFF. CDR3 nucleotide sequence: TGTGCCAGCAGTTTAAGTGGGACAGCCTACAATGAGCAGTTCTTC.

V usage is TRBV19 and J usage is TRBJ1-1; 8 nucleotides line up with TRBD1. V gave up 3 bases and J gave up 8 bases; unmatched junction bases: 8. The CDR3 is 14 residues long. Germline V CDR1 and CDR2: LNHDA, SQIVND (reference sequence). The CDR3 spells CASSIVRGHAEAFF. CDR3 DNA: TGTGCCAGTAGTATTGTCAGGGGGCATGCGGAAGCTTTCTTT.

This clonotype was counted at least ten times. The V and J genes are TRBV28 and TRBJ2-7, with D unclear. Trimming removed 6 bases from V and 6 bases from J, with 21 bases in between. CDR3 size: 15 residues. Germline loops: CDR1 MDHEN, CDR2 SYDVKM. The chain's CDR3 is CASSPVALGDGEQYF. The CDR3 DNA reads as TGTGCCAGCAGCCCGGTGGCGCTGGGTGACGGCGAGCAGTACTTC.

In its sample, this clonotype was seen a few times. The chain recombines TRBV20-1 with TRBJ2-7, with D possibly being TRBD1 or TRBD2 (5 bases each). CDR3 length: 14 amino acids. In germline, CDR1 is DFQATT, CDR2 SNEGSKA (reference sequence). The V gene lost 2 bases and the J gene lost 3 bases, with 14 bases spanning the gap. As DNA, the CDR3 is TGCAGTGCTAGAAATTTGAGGGGACGCTACGAGCAGTACTTC. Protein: CSARNLRGRYEQYF.

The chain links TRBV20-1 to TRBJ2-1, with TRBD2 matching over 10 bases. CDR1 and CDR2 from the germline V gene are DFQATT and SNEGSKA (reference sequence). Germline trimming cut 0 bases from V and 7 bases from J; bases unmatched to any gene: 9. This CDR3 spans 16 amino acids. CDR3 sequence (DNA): TGCAGTGCTAGAGATGCCTTAGCGGGGGGCCTAAATGAGCAGTTCTTC. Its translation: CSARDALAGGLNEQFF.

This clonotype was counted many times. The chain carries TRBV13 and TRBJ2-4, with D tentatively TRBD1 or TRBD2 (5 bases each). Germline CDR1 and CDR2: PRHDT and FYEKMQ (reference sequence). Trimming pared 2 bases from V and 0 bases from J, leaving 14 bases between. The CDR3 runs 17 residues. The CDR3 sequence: CASSLSRQGEAKNIQYF. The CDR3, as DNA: TGTGCCAGCAGCTTAAGTCGGCAGGGAGAAGCCAAAAACATTCAGTACTTC. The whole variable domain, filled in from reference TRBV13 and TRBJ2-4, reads AAGVIQSPRHLIKEKRETATLKCYPIPRHDTVYWYQQGPGQDPQFLISFYEKMQSDKGSIPDRFSAQQFSDYHSELNMSSLELGDSALYFCASSLSRQGEAKNIQYFGAGTRLSVL.

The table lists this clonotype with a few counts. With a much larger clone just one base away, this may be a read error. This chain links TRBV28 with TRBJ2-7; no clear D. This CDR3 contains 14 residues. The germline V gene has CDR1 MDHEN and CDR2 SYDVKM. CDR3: CASRWTDLSHEQYF. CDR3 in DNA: TGTGCCAGCAGGTGGACGGACCTCTCCCACGAGCAGTACTTC.

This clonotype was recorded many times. The CDR3 nucleotides read TGTGCCAGCAGCTTATCTTCGGGACTAGCGGGGGGGAACCCATGGGATACGCAGTATTTT. Its translation: CASSLSSGLAGGNPWDTQYF. The rearrangement uses TRBV7-2 and TRBJ2-3; 16 bases line up with TRBD2. CDR1 is SGHTA, CDR2 FQGNSA, per germline. Trimming cost V 2 bases and J 6 bases; bases outside gene matches: 14. The CDR3 loop spans 20 amino acids.

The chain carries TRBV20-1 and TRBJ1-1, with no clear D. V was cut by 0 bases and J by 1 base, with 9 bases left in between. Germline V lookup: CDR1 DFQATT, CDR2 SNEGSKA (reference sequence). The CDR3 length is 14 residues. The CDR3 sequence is CSAREPPRNTEAFF. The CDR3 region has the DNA TGCAGTGCTAGAGAACCACCCCGGAACACTGAAGCTTTCTTT.

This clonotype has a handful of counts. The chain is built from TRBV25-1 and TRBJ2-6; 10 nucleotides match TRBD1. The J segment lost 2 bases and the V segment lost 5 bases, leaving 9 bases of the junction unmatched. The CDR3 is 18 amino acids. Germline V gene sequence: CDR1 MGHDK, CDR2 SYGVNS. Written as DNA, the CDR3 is TGTGCCAGCAGTATACCGGGACAGGGGATACCTGGGGCCAACGTCCTGACTTTC. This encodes CASSIPGQGIPGANVLTF.

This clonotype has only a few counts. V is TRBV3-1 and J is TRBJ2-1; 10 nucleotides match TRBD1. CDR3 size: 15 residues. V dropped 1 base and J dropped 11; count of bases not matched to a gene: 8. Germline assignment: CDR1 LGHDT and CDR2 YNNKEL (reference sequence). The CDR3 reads CASSQAGTGVNKQFF. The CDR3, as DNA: TGTGCCAGCAGCCAAGCCGGGACAGGGGTTAATAAGCAGTTCTTC.

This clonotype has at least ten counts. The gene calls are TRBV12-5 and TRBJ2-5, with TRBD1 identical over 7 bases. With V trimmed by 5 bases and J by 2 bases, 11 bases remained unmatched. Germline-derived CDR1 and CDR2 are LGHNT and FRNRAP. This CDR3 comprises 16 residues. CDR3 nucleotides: TGTGCTAGTGGTACGAGGACAGGCCGATTACAAGAGACCCAGTACTTC. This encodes CASGTRTGRLQETQYF.

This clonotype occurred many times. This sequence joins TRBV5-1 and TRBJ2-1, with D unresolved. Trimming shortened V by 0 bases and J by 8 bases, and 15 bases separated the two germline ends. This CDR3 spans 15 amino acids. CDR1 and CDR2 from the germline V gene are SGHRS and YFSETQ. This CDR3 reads CASSLGVGQWDEQFF. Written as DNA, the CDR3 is TGCGCCAGCAGCTTGGGCGTCGGCCAGTGGGATGAGCAGTTCTTC. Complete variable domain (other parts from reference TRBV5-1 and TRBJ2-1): KAGVTQTPRYLIKTRGQQVTLSCSPISGHRSVSWYQQTPGQGLQFLFEYFSETQRNKGNFPGRFSGRQFSNSRSEMNVSTLELGDSALYLCASSLGVGQWDEQFFGPGTRLTVL.

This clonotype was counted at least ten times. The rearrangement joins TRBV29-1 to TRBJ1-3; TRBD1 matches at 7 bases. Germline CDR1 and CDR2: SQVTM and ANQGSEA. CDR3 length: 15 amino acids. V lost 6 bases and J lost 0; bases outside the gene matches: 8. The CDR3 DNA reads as TGCAGCGTGAGGACAGGCGAGAGCTCTGGAAACACCATATATTTT. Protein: CSVRTGESSGNTIYF.

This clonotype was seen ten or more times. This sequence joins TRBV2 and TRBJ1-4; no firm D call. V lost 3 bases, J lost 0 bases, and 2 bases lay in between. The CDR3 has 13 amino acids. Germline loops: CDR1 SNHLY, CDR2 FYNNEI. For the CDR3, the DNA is TGTGCCAGCAGTGACCCAACTAATGAAAAACTGTTTTTT. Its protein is CASSDPTNEKLFF. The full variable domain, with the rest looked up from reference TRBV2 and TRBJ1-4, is EPEVTQTPSHQVTQMGQEVILRCVPISNHLYFYWYRQILGQKVEFLVSFYNNEISEKSEIFDDQFSVERPDGSNFTLKIRSTKLEDSAMYFCASSDPTNEKLFFGSGTQLSVL.

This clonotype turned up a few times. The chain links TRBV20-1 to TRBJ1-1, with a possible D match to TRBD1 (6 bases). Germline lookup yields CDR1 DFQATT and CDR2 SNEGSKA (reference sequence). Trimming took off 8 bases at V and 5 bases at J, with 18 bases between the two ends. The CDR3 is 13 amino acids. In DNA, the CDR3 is TGCAGTTCCTACGGCAGGGGAGGGACTGAAGCTTTCTTT. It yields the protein CSSYGRGGTEAFF.

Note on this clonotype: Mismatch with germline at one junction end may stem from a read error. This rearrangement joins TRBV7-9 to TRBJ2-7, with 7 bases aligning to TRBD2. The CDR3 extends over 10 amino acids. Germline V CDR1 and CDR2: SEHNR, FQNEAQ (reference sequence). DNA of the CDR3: TGCGCCAGCGGGACTCGCGAGCAGTACTTC. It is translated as CASGTREQYF.

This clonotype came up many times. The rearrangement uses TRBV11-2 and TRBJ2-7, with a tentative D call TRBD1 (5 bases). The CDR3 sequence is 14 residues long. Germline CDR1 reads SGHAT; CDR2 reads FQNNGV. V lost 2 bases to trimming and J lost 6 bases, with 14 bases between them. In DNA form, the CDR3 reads TGTGCCAGCAGCTTACGCAGTCGGCAGGGCGAGCAGTACTTC. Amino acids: CASSLRSRQGEQYF. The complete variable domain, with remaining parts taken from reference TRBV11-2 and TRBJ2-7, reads EAGVAQSPRYKIIEKRQSVAFWCNPISGHATLYWYQQILGQGPKLLIQFQNNGVVDDSQLPKDRFSAERLKGVDSTLKIQPAKLEDSAVYLCASSLRSRQGEQYFGPGTRLTVT.

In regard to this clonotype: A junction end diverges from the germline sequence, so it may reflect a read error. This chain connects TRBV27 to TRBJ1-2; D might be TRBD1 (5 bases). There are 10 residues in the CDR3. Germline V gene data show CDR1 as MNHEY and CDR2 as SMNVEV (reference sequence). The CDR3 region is CASSLGQGDF. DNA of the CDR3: TGTGCCAGCAGTTTAGGGCAGGGAGACTTC.

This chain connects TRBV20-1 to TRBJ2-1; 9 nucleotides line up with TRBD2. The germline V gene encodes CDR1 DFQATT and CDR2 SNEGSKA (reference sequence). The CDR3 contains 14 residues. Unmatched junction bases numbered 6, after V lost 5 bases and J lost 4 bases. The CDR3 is CSAPFSGGYNEQFF. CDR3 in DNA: TGCAGTGCTCCATTTAGCGGGGGATACAATGAGCAGTTCTTC.

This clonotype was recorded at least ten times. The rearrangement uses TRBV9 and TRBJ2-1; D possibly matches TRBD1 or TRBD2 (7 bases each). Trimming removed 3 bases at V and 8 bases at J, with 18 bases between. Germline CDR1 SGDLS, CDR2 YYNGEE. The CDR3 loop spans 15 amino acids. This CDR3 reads CASSAGGWGGDEQFF. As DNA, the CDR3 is TGTGCCAGCAGCGCAGGGGGATGGGGGGGCGATGAGCAGTTCTTC.

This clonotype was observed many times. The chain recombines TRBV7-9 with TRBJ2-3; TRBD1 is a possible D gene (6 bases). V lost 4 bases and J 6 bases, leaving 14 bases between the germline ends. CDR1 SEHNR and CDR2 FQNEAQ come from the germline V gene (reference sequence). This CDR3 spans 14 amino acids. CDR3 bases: TGTGCCAGCAGCTCGGGCAGGGGAGCGGATACGCAGTATTTT. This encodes CASSSGRGADTQYF.

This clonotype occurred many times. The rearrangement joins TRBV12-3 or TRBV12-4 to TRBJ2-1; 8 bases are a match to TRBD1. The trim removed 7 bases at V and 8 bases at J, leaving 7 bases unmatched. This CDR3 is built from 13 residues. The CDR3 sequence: CASTTDRVHEQFF. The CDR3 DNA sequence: TGTGCCAGCACCACGGACAGGGTCCATGAGCAGTTCTTC.

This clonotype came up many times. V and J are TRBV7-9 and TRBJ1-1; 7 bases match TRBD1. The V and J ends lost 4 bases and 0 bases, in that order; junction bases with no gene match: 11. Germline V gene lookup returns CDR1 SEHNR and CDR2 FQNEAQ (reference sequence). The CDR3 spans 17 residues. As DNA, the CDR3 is TGTGCCAGCAGCTCGCGCACAGGGGCACTCATGAACACTGAAGCTTTCTTT. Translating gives CASSSRTGALMNTEAFF. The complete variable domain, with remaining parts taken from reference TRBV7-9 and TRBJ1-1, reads DTGVSQNPRHKITKRGQNVTFRCDPISEHNRLYWYRQTLGQGPEFLTYFQNEAQLEKSRLLSDRFSAERPKGSFSTLEIQRTEQGDSAMYLCASSSRTGALMNTEAFFGQGTRLTVV.

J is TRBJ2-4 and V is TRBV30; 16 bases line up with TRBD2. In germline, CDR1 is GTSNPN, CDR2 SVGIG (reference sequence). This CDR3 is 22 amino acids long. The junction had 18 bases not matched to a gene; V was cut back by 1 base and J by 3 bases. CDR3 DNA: TGTGCCTGGAGTGATATTACGCCGGGACTAGCGGGAGGGCTATTCGGCAAAAACATTCAGTACTTC. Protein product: CAWSDITPGLAGGLFGKNIQYF. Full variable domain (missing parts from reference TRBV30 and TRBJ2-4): SQTIHQWPATLVQPVGSPLSLECTVEGTSNPNLYWYRQAAGRGLQLLFYSVGIGQISSEVPQNLSASRPQDRQFILSSKKLLLSDSGFYLCAWSDITPGLAGGLFGKNIQYFGAGTRLSVL.

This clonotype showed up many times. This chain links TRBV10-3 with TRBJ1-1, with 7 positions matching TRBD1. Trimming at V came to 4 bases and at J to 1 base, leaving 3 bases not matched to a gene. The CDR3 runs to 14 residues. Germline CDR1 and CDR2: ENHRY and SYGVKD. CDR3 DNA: TGTGCCATCAGTGGGGGACAGTCGAACACTGAAGCTTTCTTT. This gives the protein CAISGGQSNTEAFF.

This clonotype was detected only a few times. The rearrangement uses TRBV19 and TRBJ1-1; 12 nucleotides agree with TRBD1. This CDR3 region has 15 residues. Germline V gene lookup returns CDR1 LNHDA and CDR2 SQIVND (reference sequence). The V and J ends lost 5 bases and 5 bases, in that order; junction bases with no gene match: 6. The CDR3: CASSLGQGALTEAFF. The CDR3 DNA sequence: TGTGCCAGTAGTCTGGGACAGGGGGCATTAACTGAAGCTTTCTTT.

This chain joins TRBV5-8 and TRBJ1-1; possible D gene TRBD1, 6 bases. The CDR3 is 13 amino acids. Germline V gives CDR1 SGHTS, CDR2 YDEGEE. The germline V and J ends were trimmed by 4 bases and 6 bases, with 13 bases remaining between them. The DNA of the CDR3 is TGTGCCAGCAGCCCGGACAGAAGAGCTGAAGCTTTCTTT. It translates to CASSPDRRAEAFF. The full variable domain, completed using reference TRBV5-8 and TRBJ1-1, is EAGVTQSPTHLIKTRGQQATLRCSPISGHTSVYWYQQALGLGLQFLLWYDEGEERNRGNFPPRFSGRQFPNYSSELNVNALELEDSALYLCASSPDRRAEAFFGQGTRLTVV.